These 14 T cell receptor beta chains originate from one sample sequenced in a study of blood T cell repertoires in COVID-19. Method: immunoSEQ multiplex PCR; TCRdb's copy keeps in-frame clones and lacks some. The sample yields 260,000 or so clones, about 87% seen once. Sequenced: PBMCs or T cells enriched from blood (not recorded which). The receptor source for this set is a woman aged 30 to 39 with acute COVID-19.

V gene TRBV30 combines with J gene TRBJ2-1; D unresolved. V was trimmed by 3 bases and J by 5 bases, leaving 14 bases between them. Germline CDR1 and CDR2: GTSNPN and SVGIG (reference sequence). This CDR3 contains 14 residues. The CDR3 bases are TGTGCCTGGAGAGCGCCGAATGGCCACAATGAGCAGTTCTTC. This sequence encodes CAWRAPNGHNEQFF.

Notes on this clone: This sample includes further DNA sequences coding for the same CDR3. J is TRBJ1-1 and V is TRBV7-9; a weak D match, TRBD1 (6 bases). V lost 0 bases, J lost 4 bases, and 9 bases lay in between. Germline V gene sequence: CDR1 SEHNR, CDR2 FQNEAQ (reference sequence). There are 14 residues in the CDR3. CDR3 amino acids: CASSLALGGTEAFF. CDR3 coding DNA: TGTGCCAGCAGCTTAGCTTTAGGGGGCACTGAAGCTTTCTTT.

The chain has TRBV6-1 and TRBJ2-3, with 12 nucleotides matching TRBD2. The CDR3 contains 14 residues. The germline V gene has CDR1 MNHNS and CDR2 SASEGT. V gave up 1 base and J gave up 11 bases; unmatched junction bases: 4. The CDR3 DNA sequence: TGTGCCAGCAGTGAAGGGACTAGCGGGGTCGGGCAGTATTTT. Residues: CASSEGTSGVGQYF.

The CDR3 loop is CASRDTDYEQYF. CDR3 in DNA: TGTGCCAGCAGGGACACTGACTACGAGCAGTACTTC. The rearrangement links TRBV7-9 to TRBJ2-7; weak D call: TRBD1 (5 bases). In germline, CDR1 is SEHNR, CDR2 FQNEAQ (reference sequence). V was trimmed by 6 bases and J by 3 bases, leaving 9 bases between them. The CDR3 is 12 residues long.

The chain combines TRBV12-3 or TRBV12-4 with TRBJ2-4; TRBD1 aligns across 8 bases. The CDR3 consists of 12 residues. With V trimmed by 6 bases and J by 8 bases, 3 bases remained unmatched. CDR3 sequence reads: CASRYRGDIQYF. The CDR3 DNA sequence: TGTGCCAGCAGGTACAGGGGGGACATTCAGTACTTC.

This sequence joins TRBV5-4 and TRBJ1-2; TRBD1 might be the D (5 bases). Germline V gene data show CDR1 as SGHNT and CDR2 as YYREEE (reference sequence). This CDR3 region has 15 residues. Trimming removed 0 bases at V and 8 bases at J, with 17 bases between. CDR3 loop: CASSLGGSQGEGYTF. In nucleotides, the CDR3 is TGTGCCAGCAGCTTGGGAGGCTCGCAGGGTGAAGGCTACACCTTC.

The CDR3: CASSESGGAREQYF. The CDR3 DNA reads TGCGCCAGCAGTGAAAGCGGGGGGGCCAGAGAGCAGTACTTC. This chain joins TRBV10-1 and TRBJ2-7; the match to TRBD2 covers 10 bases. V was pared by 3 bases and J by 7 bases, with 6 bases of the junction left unmatched. CDR1 is WNHNN and CDR2 is SYGVQD in the germline V gene (reference sequence). The CDR3 loop spans 14 amino acids.

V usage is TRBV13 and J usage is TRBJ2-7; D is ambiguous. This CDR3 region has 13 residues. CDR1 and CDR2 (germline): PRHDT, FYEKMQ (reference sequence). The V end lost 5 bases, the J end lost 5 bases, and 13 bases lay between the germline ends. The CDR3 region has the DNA TGTGCCAGCAGCCCCGGAGTGTTGGACGAGCAGTACTTC. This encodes CASSPGVLDEQYF.

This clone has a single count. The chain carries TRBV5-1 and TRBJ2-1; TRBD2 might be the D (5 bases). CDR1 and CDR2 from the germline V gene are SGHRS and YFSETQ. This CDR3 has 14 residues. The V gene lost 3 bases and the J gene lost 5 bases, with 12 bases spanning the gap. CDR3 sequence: CASSSQAGDNEQFF. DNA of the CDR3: TGCGCCAGCAGCTCTCAGGCCGGGGACAATGAGCAGTTCTTC.

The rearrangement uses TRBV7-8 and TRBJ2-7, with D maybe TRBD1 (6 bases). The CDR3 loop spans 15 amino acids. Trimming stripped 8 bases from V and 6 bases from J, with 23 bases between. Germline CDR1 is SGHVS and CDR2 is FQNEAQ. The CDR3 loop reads CASVTVQGPNGEQYF. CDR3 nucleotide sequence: TGTGCCAGCGTAACCGTACAGGGACCGAACGGCGAGCAGTACTTC.

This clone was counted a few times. The CDR3 DNA reads as TGTGCCAGCAGTCTCCTAGGGACAGCGTTTAGTTTTTCACCCCTCCACTTT. Its translation is CASSLLGTAFSFSPLHF. The V call is TRBV6-6, the J call TRBJ1-6; 7 bases fit TRBD1. From germline, CDR1 is MNHNY and CDR2 SVGAGI (reference sequence). The V segment lost 5 bases and the J segment 9 bases; nucleotides outside the gene matches: 16. There are 17 residues in the CDR3.

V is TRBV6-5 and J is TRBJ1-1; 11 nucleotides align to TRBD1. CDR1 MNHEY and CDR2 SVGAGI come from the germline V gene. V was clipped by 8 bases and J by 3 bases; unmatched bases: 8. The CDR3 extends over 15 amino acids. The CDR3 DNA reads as TGTGCCAGCGGGCCACCGGGACAGGGGGACACTGAAGCTTTCTTT. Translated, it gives CASGPPGQGDTEAFF.

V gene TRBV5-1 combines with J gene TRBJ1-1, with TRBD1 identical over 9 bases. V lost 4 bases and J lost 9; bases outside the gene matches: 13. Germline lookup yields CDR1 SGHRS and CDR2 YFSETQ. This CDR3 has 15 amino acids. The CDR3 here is CASSRTRDRDAKAFF. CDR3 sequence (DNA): TGCGCCAGCAGCCGCACCCGGGACAGGGATGCCAAAGCTTTCTTT.

The CDR3 DNA reads as TGCGCCAGCAGCACGTCAGGGGGGATAGATCAGCCCCAGCATTTT. This encodes CASSTSGGIDQPQHF. The chain recombines TRBV5-1 with TRBJ1-5, with 7 bases aligning to TRBD1. Germline CDR1 SGHRS, CDR2 YFSETQ. V dropped 4 bases and J dropped 5; count of bases not matched to a gene: 9. The CDR3 contains 15 residues.